The 21 T cell receptor beta chains below come from one sample, sequenced in a study of T cells in Graves' hyperthyroidism and ophthalmopathy. Amplification of TCR beta CDR3 regions used RNA as the template. HTBI primers were used for first-round RT-PCR of the TCR CDR3. TCRdb recomputed calls from the multiplex PCR reads with MiXCR, one row per CDR3 protein. The sample gives under 600,000 distinct CDR3 sequences, about 16% of which show up once; 3% to 4% is in the top ten. Sequenced material: blood. Receptors were obtained from a woman in her forties with Graves' ophthalmopathy.

At least ten counts were recorded for this clonotype. The CDR3 loop is CSVPGPSYGYTF. CDR3 nucleotide sequence: TGCAGCGTCCCGGGCCCATCATATGGCTACACCTTC. The chain combines TRBV29-1 with TRBJ1-2; D uncertain. CDR3 length: 12 residues. The V gene's germline CDR1 is SQVTM and CDR2 ANQGSEA. Trimming removed 6 bases from V and 5 bases from J, with 13 bases in between. Filled out from reference TRBV29-1 and TRBJ1-2, the complete variable domain reads SAVISQKPSRDICQRGTSLTIQCQVDSQVTMMFWYRQQPGQSLTLIATANQGSEATYESGFVIDKFPISRPNLTFSTLTVSNMSPEDSSIYLCSVPGPSYGYTFGSGTRLTVV.

This clonotype showed up many times. This CDR3 is CSAGGTGAINEQFF. The CDR3 DNA reads TGCAGCGCTGGTGGGACAGGGGCGATCAATGAGCAGTTCTTC. This chain connects TRBV29-1 to TRBJ2-1; 10 bases align to TRBD1. V shed 7 bases and J 6 bases; nucleotides not matched to a gene: 9. This CDR3 is built from 14 residues. Germline V gene data show CDR1 as SQVTM and CDR2 as ANQGSEA.

This clonotype has ten or more counts. This chain uses TRBV10-3 with TRBJ1-1, with TRBD1 matching 9 bases. The length of the CDR3 is 15 residues. The germline V gene has CDR1 ENHRY and CDR2 SYGVKD. Trimming took 5 bases from V and 0 from J; bases not matched to a gene: 4. For the CDR3, the DNA is TGTGCCATCAGTTCGACAGGGGGTCTGAACACTGAAGCTTTCTTT. The encoded protein is CAISSTGGLNTEAFF.

This clonotype was counted between two and nine times. The chain combines TRBV11-3 with TRBJ2-1; 10 bases align to TRBD2. This CDR3 contains 16 residues. V lost 3 bases to trimming and J lost 4 bases; unmatched junction nucleotides: 6. CDR1 and CDR2 (germline): SGHNT, YENEEA. In DNA form, the CDR3 reads TGTGCCAGCAGCTTCTCGACTAGCGGGTTTTACAATGAGCAGTTCTTC. This sequence encodes CASSFSTSGFYNEQFF.

This clonotype was seen repeatedly, ten times or more. The chain recombines TRBV20-1 with TRBJ2-5; D could derive from TRBD1 or TRBD2 (5 bases each). Germline loops: CDR1 DFQATT, CDR2 SNEGSKA (reference sequence). Trimming took off 7 bases at V and 6 bases at J, with 18 bases between the two ends. The CDR3 runs 13 residues. This CDR3 reads CSGSRDLRQTQYF. As DNA, the CDR3 is TGCAGTGGCAGCCGGGACCTGCGTCAGACCCAGTACTTC.

This clonotype was seen just once. The V and J genes are TRBV19 and TRBJ1-5; weak D call: TRBD1 (5 bases). The CDR3 has 15 residues. The V end was cut by 6 bases, the J end by 3 bases, with 15 bases between. Looked up from germline, CDR1 is LNHDA and CDR2 is SQIVND (reference sequence). CDR3 bases: TGTGCCAGTAGCCCCCGAGGGGCGGCCAATCAGCCCCAGCATTTT. Protein: CASSPRGAANQPQHF.

There are a few counts of this clonotype. The J gene is TRBJ2-1, the V gene TRBV7-9; TRBD1 might be the D (7 bases). Trimming removed 1 base at V and 6 bases at J, with 19 bases between. Germline V gene data show CDR1 as SEHNR and CDR2 as FQNEAQ (reference sequence). The CDR3 extends over 17 amino acids. CDR3 amino acids: CASSLGRDSPSLNEQFF. The CDR3 DNA reads TGTGCCAGCAGCTTAGGGCGGGACAGTCCCTCCCTCAATGAGCAGTTCTTC.

This clonotype showed up just a few times. This sequence joins TRBV12-3 or TRBV12-4 and TRBJ1-2; 9 bases fit TRBD1. J was trimmed by 3 bases and V by 3 bases; bases with no gene match: 17. The length of the CDR3 is 19 residues. The CDR3 bases are TGTGCCAGCAGTTTTTATGGGGACAGGGACCCCCTAACTGACTATGGCTACACCTTC. It translates to CASSFYGDRDPLTDYGYTF.

This clonotype was observed many times. The chain couples TRBV10-3 to TRBJ2-1, with 7 bases fitting TRBD1. The germline CDR1 and CDR2 sequences are ENHRY and SYGVKD. CDR3 length: 16 amino acids. V dropped 0 bases and J dropped 4; count of bases not matched to a gene: 6. CDR3 sequence (DNA): TGTGCCATCAGTGAGTCGACGGGGACAGAGTACAATGAGCAGTTCTTC. This gives the protein CAISESTGTEYNEQFF.

V gene TRBV28 combines with J gene TRBJ1-5, with 7 bases that match TRBD1. CDR3 length equals 14 residues. The V gene end was trimmed by 4 bases and the J gene end by 9 bases; junction bases not matched to a gene: 9. Per the germline V gene, CDR1 is MDHEN and CDR2 is SYDVKM. This CDR3 reads CASSSDRDVGPQHF. CDR3 nucleotides: TGTGCCAGCAGTTCAGACAGGGATGTAGGGCCCCAGCATTTT.

This clonotype was detected a few times. V usage is TRBV7-9 and J usage is TRBJ2-5; D is unclear. Germline loops: CDR1 SEHNR, CDR2 FQNEAQ (reference sequence). Trimming took 5 bases from V and 4 from J, leaving 14 bases between them. This CDR3 is 14 amino acids long. As DNA, the CDR3 is TGTGCCAGCAGCCCAACTCCTCCTCGAGAGACCCAGTACTTC. This translates into CASSPTPPRETQYF.

This clonotype was found many times. The chain recombines TRBV20-1 with TRBJ2-1, with D perhaps TRBD1 (6 bases). Germline V gene sequence: CDR1 DFQATT, CDR2 SNEGSKA (reference sequence). With 3 bases removed from V and 4 bases from J, the gap between germline ends came to 22 bases. The CDR3 extends over 17 amino acids. The CDR3 loop is CSASGGWGLEAYNEQFF. CDR3 DNA: TGCAGTGCTAGTGGTGGTTGGGGGCTTGAGGCGTACAATGAGCAGTTCTTC.

This clonotype was detected ten times or more. CDR3 nucleotide sequence: TGTGCCAGCAGTGCCCAGGGACCCTACGAGCAGTACTTC. Protein product: CASSAQGPYEQYF. This chain connects TRBV2 to TRBJ2-7; TRBD1 or TRBD2 may be the D gene (5 bases each). Germline V lookup: CDR1 SNHLY, CDR2 FYNNEI. V lost 4 bases, J lost 2 bases, and 9 bases lay in between. The CDR3 runs 13 residues.

The rearrangement joins TRBV10-2 to TRBJ2-1; D is possibly TRBD2 (6 bases). Germline V gene lookup returns CDR1 WSHSY and CDR2 SAAADI. The CDR3 sequence is 12 residues long. Trimming took 10 bases from V and 6 from J, leaving 13 bases between them. The CDR3 sequence is CAIYRRGNEQFF. CDR3 in DNA: TGCGCCATCTATAGGAGGGGCAATGAGCAGTTCTTC.

This clonotype was detected only a few times. V is TRBV28 and J is TRBJ2-7, with 12 bases lining up with TRBD1. Germline V CDR1 and CDR2: MDHEN, SYDVKM. The V and J ends lost 5 bases and 5 bases, in that order; junction bases with no gene match: 19. The CDR3 contains 19 residues. CDR3 sequence reads: CASSRRRGTGGLLGNEQYF. The CDR3 bases are TGTGCCAGCAGTCGCAGAAGAGGGACAGGGGGCCTTTTGGGTAACGAGCAGTACTTC.

This clonotype appeared a few times. The chain uses TRBV6-5 and TRBJ1-1; 7 nucleotides match TRBD1. The ends lost 2 bases at V and 5 bases at J; junction bases unmatched: 2. The CDR3 consists of 13 residues. CDR1 and CDR2 (germline): MNHEY, SVGAGI. CDR3 nucleotide sequence: TGTGCCAGCAGTTACGCAGGGGGAACTGAAGCTTTCTTT. Amino acid sequence: CASSYAGGTEAFF.

The genes are TRBV7-8 and TRBJ2-1; maybe TRBD2 (5 bases). This CDR3 comprises 16 residues. The V gene's germline CDR1 is SGHVS and CDR2 FQNEAQ. V gave up 8 bases and J gave up 0 bases, with 17 bases separating them. CDR3 DNA sequence: TGTGCCAGCGCCCCCAGCGGAGCCGGCTCCTACAATGAGCAGTTCTTC. Its translation: CASAPSGAGSYNEQFF.

This clonotype was recorded many times. The gene calls are TRBV7-8 and TRBJ1-5; TRBD1 matches at 9 bases. With 5 bases clipped from V and 9 bases from J, the junction kept 14 bases outside the gene matches. CDR1 is SGHVS, CDR2 FQNEAQ, per germline. The CDR3 covers 16 residues. The CDR3 reads CASSLRTGAAVGPQHF. In DNA form, the CDR3 reads TGTGCCAGCAGCCTTCGGACAGGGGCGGCGGTAGGGCCCCAGCATTTT. The whole variable domain, remainder taken from reference TRBV7-8 and TRBJ1-5, is GAGVSQSPRYKVAKRGQDVALRCDPISGHVSLFWYQQALGQGPEFLTYFQNEAQLDKSGLPSDRFFAERPEGSVSTLKIQRTQQEDSAVYLCASSLRTGAAVGPQHFGDGTRLSIL.

This clonotype was found many times. The chain links TRBV30 to TRBJ2-5; 9 nucleotides line up with TRBD1. Per the germline V gene, CDR1 is GTSNPN and CDR2 is SVGIG (reference sequence). CDR3 length: 14 amino acids. With V trimmed by 4 bases and J by 5 bases, 8 bases remained unmatched. In DNA form, the CDR3 reads TGTGCCTGGAATCGACAGGGGGTCGGTGAGACCCAGTACTTC. Amino acid sequence: CAWNRQGVGETQYF.

The rearrangement uses TRBV30 and TRBJ2-3, with TRBD1 identical over 8 bases. Germline V lookup: CDR1 GTSNPN, CDR2 SVGIG (reference sequence). CDR3 length equals 14 residues. Losses at the gene ends were 1 base for V and 2 bases for J; bases not matched to a gene: 2. In nucleotides, the CDR3 is TGTGCCTGGAGTGACAGGGGGATCACAGATACGCAGTATTTT. This translates into CAWSDRGITDTQYF.

This clonotype was seen at least ten times. The CDR3 is CASSDSPGQGADTQYF. CDR3 nucleotide sequence: TGTGCCAGCAGTGACTCGCCGGGACAGGGGGCAGATACGCAGTATTTT. The rearrangement joins TRBV6-4 to TRBJ2-3, with 11 nucleotides matching TRBD1. From germline, CDR1 is MRHNA and CDR2 SNTAGT. V was pared by 0 bases and J by 4 bases, with 3 bases of the junction left unmatched. The CDR3 contains 16 residues.